This T cell receptor (beta chain) appears in the sequencing data of a study of glioma-infiltrating T cells after dendritic cell vaccination. As for the study in general: Treatment, given 2003 to 2012, was autologous tumor lysate-pulsed dendritic cell vaccination.

Specified time point: after dendritic cell vaccination, including at tumor progression/relapse. None of the glioblastoma patients had an isocitrate dehydrogenase mutation. PBMC sampling occurred before vaccination, two weeks after the third dose, and at progression. Input was around 2.1 ug genomic DNA, or all available if less. Only in-frame clones appear in the TCRdb table, and some are missing; sequencing was by immunoSEQ multiplex PCR. The repertoire consists of more than 70,000 clones, with around 87% occurring once and the leading ten covering 2% to 2.5%. The length of the CDR3 is 18 residues. Germline values: CDR1 SNHLY, CDR2 FYNNEI. Trimming pared 4 bases from V and 2 bases from J, leaving 22 bases between.

The sequenced sample was blood, obtained after dendritic cell vaccination. The rearrangement links TRBV2 to TRBJ2-3, with D tentatively TRBD2 (6 bases). This receptor was taken from a human donor with glioblastoma. The CDR3 DNA follows: TGTGCCAGCAGTGGACCCCGATTTAGCGGTGGGCTCACAGATACGCAGTATTTT. It specifies CASSGPRFSGGLTDTQYF.